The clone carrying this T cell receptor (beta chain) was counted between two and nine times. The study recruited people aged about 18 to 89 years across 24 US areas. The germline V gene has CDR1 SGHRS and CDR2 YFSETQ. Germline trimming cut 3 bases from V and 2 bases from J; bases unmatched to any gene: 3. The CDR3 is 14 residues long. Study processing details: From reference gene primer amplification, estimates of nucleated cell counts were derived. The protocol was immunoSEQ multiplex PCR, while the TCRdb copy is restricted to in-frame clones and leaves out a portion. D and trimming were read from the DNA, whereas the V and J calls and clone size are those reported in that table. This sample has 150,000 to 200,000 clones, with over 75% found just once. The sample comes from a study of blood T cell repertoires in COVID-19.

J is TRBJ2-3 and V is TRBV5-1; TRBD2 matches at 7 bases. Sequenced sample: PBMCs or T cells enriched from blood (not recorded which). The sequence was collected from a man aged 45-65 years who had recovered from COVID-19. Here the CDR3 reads CASSSGGYTDTQYF. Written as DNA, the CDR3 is TGCGCCAGCAGCTCGGGGGGATACACAGATACGCAGTATTTT. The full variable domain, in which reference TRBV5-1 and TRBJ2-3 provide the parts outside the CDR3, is KAGVTQTPRYLIKTRGQQVTLSCSPISGHRSVSWYQQTPGQGLQFLFEYFSETQRNKGNFPGRFSGRQFSNSRSEMNVSTLELGDSALYLCASSSGGYTDTQYFGPGTRLTVL.